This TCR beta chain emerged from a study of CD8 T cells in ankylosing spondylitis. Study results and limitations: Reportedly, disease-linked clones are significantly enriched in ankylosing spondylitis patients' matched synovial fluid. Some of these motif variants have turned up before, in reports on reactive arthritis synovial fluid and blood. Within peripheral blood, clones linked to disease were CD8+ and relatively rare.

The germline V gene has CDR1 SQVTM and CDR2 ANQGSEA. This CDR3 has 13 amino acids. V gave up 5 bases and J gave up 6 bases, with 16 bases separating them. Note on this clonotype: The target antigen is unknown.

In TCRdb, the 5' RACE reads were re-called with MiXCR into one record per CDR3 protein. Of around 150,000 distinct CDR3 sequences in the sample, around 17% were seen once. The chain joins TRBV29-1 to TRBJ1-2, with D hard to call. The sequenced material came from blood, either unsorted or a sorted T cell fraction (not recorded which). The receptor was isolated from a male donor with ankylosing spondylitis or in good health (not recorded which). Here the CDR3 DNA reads TGCAGCGTTTACGTCCCACTGGCCCATGGCTACACCTTC. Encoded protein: CSVYVPLAHGYTF.